The next 5 T cell receptor beta chains were all read from a single sample in a study of read filtering for tumor transcriptome and immune sequencing. From 300 to 450 ng of RNA, a library with molecular barcoded alpha/delta and beta/gamma adaptors was made. One entry per CDR3 protein results from TCRdb running MiXCR on the reads. The table has 100,000 to 150,000 distinct CDR3 sequences, about 12% seen once. Sequencing input: a population of CD138-negative cells sorted from bone marrow. The receptors here all came from a donor at least 40 years old with multiple myeloma.

This clonotype was seen at least ten times. The rearrangement joins TRBV20-1 to TRBJ1-3; D call uncertain. The CDR3 runs to 14 residues. Germline V gene data show CDR1 as DFQATT and CDR2 as SNEGSKA (reference sequence). The V gene lost 5 bases and the J gene lost 2 bases, with 13 bases spanning the gap. The CDR3 is CSAVRGPTGNTIYF. As DNA, the CDR3 is TGCAGTGCTGTACGAGGACCTACTGGAAACACCATATATTTT.

A remark on this clonotype: Since no conserved phenylalanine or tryptophan closes the CDR3, a read error is the likely cause. Because the CDR3's place on the DNA is in doubt, the DNA is left out and the CDR3 is given as listed by TCRdb. The chain links TRBV11-2 to TRBJ2-1. The CDR3 comprises 15 residues, both ends counted. CDR1 and CDR2 from the germline V gene are SGHAT and FQNNGV. CDR3 loop: CASSLVQLNYNEQIY.

This clonotype has at least ten counts. This chain connects TRBV29-1 to TRBJ2-2, with D hard to call. This CDR3 contains 12 residues. Germline CDR1 and CDR2: SQVTM and ANQGSEA. V lost 6 bases and J 6 bases, leaving 11 bases between the germline ends. CDR3 sequence: CSVLSSAGELFF. In DNA, the CDR3 is TGCAGCGTCCTCAGCTCAGCCGGGGAGCTGTTTTTT.

This clonotype was seen repeatedly, ten times or more. The chain carries TRBV20-1 and TRBJ2-3, with D perhaps matching TRBD2 (6 bases). Germline CDR1 reads DFQATT; CDR2 reads SNEGSKA (reference sequence). The CDR3 contains 15 residues. The germline V and J ends were trimmed by 4 bases and 0 bases, with 14 bases remaining between them. CDR3 nucleotide sequence: TGCAGTGCTATATCCCGGGACTCAAGCACAGATACGCAGTATTTT. Translating gives CSAISRDSSTDTQYF.

This clonotype appeared many times. V gene TRBV7-2 combines with J gene TRBJ1-4; D is possibly TRBD1 (5 bases). The V and J ends lost 6 bases and 8 bases respectively, with 13 bases between them. Germline V gene sequence: CDR1 SGHTA, CDR2 FQGNSA. The CDR3 totals 13 residues. The CDR3: CASSPGIGEKLFF. DNA of the CDR3: TGTGCCAGCAGTCCAGGGATAGGGGAAAAACTGTTTTTT.